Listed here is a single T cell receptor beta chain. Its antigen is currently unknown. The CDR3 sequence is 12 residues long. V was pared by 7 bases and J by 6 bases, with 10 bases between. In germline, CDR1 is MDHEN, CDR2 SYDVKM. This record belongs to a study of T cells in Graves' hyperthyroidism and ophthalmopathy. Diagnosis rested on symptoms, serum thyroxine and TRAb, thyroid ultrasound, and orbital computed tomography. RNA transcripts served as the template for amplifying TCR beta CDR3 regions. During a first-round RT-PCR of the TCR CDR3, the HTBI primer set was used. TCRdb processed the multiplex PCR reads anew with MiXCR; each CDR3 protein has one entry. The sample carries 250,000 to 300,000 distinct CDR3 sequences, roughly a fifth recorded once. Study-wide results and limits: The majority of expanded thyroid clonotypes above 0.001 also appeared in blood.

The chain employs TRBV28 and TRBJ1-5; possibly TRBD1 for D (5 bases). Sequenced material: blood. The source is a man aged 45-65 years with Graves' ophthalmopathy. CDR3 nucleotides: TGTGCCAGCACTTGGAGGGGTCAGCCCCAGCATTTT. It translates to CASTWRGQPQHF.